This TCR beta chain was observed in a study of post-analysis software for immune sequencing data. Study information: Patients with relapsing-remitting, secondary progressive and progressive-relapsing multiple sclerosis courses were all represented.

Unique molecular identifiers tagged the TCR beta cDNA libraries. Input populations of about 0.95 to 10 million T cells gave rise to approximately 480,000 cDNA molecules. TCRdb ran MiXCR on the PCR reads and lists one entry per CDR3 protein. This table has about 770,000 distinct CDR3 sequences, more than 45% appearing once. Germline values: CDR1 SQVTM, CDR2 ANQGSEA. V was pared by 1 base and J by 0 bases, with 19 bases between. This CDR3 has 18 amino acids. General study points: Five TRBV segments were more frequent in patients than controls; TRBV5-6, TRBV5-1 and TRBV20-1 belonged to this group. Normalized Chao1 diversity in multiple sclerosis patients fell significantly below that of controls.

This clonotype was seen only a few times. The target antigen is unknown. The receptor was derived from a girl between 10 and 17 years old with multiple sclerosis. Sequenced sample: blood. The rearrangement links TRBV29-1 to TRBJ2-1, with D maybe TRBD2 (5 bases). The CDR3 DNA reads TGCAGCGTTGAAGGGATAGTGTCCACAACTAGCTCCTACAATGAGCAGTTCTTC. As protein: CSVEGIVSTTSSYNEQFF.